This T cell receptor beta chain originates from a study of T cell changes during pregnancy in multiple sclerosis. Here immunoSEQ multiplex PCR was the method, and the copy in TCRdb shows in-frame clones only, minus some. The repertoire holds roughly 110,000 clones, 85% to 95% seen once, with less than 0.9% in the top ten. Germline CDR1 reads DFQATT; CDR2 reads SNEGSKA (reference sequence). The CDR3 consists of 11 residues. Trimming left V 3 bases short and J 7 bases short, with 9 bases between. The chain carries TRBV20-1 and TRBJ1-2; a possible D gene is TRBD1 (5 bases). The starting material was peripheral blood, obtained in the third trimester of pregnancy. The TCR originated in a female donor in good health, enrolled as a control in a pregnancy study. CDR3 sequence (DNA): TGCAGTGCTAGGGGGCCGGGTGGCTACACCTTC. This gives the protein CSARGPGGYTF.